This TCR beta chain was captured in a study of T-cell memory formation after mild COVID-19. Turning to the study itself: The study found TCR clusters largely donor specific.

The table lists this clonotype with a few counts. Its antigen is not known. The CDR3 extends over 15 amino acids. V lost 0 bases and J 3 bases, leaving 12 bases between the germline ends. CDR1 is SGHKS, CDR2 YYEKEE, per germline (reference sequence). 5'RACE primed at constant segments yielded TCR alpha and TCR beta cDNA libraries bearing sample barcodes and UMIs. TCRdb ran MiXCR on the 5' RACE reads and lists one entry per CDR3 protein. The sample contains about 270,000 distinct CDR3 sequences, less than 20% of which appear only once. Study-level findings and limits: Clones that contracted from day 15 to 85 were balanced CD4/CD8, while later expanders leaned CD4+.

This clonotype was sampled from an adult woman who had mild COVID-19 (a few samples of this study predate the infection). Cell type and time point are not known. The sequenced sample consisted of PBMCs or a T cell subset sorted from them (not recorded which). The chain carries TRBV5-5 and TRBJ1-2; D unclear. CDR3 coding DNA: TGTGCCAGCAGCTTGGGAGGGCCGGGAGACTATGGCTACACCTTC. Translating it yields CASSLGGPGDYGYTF.